Sequencing of this T cell receptor beta chain was carried out in a study of blood T cell repertoires in COVID-19. Study-wide context: Whether acute or convalescent, the COVID-19 samples came from the United States, Italy and Spain.

Here immunoSEQ multiplex PCR was the method, and the copy in TCRdb shows in-frame clones only, minus some. The repertoire holds 250,000 or so clones, with roughly 84% as singletons. The CDR3 sequence is 16 residues long. V was pared by 4 bases and J by 0 bases, with 6 bases of the junction left unmatched. From germline, CDR1 is ENHRY and CDR2 SYGVKD. This chain uses TRBV10-3 with TRBJ1-2, with 9 bases aligning to TRBD1. Material for sequencing was peripheral blood. This receptor was obtained from a woman in her forties who had recovered from COVID-19. The CDR3 nucleotides are TGTGCCATCAGTGGGGGACAGGGCACGGCTAACTATGGCTACACCTTC. Its translation is CAISGGQGTANYGYTF.